This is a list of T cell receptor beta chains from one sample in a study of graft-versus-host responses after intestinal transplantation. The antigens of these receptors remain unknown. Assay used: immunoSEQ multiplex PCR; TCRdb lists only in-frame clones, some missing. This table holds approximately 90,000 clones, over 80% found once. Sequencing used unstimulated CD8+ T cells sorted from spleen or lymph node cells, obtained before intestinal transplant. Receptor source: a human donor who received an intestinal transplant. CDR3s include the opening cysteine and the closing phenylalanine or tryptophan. A D gene is named only where the DNA matches it firmly. Size is stated for part of the rows, as once, few or many counts, or as a class when the clone is expanded.

D,J,size,V,CDR3,DNA
NA,TRBJ2-7,NA,TRBV6-6,CASSYLEGGIYEQYF,TGTGCCAGCAGTTACTTGGAGGGCGGAATATACGAGCAGTACTTC
TRBD1,TRBJ2-7,NA,TRBV5-1,CASSLTGGYYEQYF,TGCGCCAGCAGCTTGACAGGGGGCTACTACGAGCAGTACTTC
NA,TRBJ2-5,NA,TRBV19,CASSPGWGAFQETQYF,TGTGCCAGTAGCCCCGGGTGGGGGGCTTTCCAAGAGACCCAGTACTTC
TRBD1,TRBJ1-5,NA,TRBV6-5,CASSRTGNQPQHF,TGTGCCAGCAGCAGGACAGGGAATCAGCCCCAGCATTTT
NA,TRBJ2-2,NA,TRBV13,CASSLAFYPLGTGELFF,TGTGCCAGCAGCTTAGCTTTCTACCCTCTGGGGACCGGGGAGCTGTTTTTT
NA,TRBJ1-6,NA,TRBV27,CASSPLGGSYNSPLHF,TGTGCCAGCAGTCCACTAGGGGGCTCCTATAATTCACCCCTCCACTTT
NA,TRBJ2-7,NA,TRBV10-2,CASSFPHTEQYF,TGCGCCAGCAGTTTCCCCCACACCGAGCAGTACTTC
NA,TRBJ2-1,NA,TRBV27,CASSLYTSTYNEQFF,TGTGCCAGCAGTTTATATACTAGTACCTACAATGAGCAGTTCTTC
NA,TRBJ2-5,NA,TRBV13,CASSGRTEPLQETQYF,TGTGCCAGCAGCGGACGGACAGAACCACTCCAAGAGACCCAGTACTTC
TRBD2,TRBJ2-1,NA,TRBV2,CASSDAGLAGHDEQFF,TGTGCCAGCAGTGACGCGGGACTAGCGGGGCATGATGAGCAGTTCTTC
TRBD1,TRBJ1-5,once,TRBV2,CASQWGQANQPQHF,TGTGCCAGTCAGTGGGGACAGGCTAATCAGCCCCAGCATTTT
NA,TRBJ2-3,NA,TRBV27,CASSLGDGDTQYF,TGTGCCAGCAGTTTAGGGGACGGAGATACGCAGTATTTT
NA,TRBJ2-7,NA,TRBV30,CAWSVPWGNSYEQYF,TGTGCCTGGAGTGTACCTTGGGGCAACTCCTACGAGCAGTACTTC
TRBD2,TRBJ2-3,NA,TRBV7-6,CASSSYSGVSDTQYF,TGTGCCAGCAGCTCCTACAGCGGGGTTTCAGATACGCAGTATTTT
TRBD2,TRBJ2-1,NA,TRBV10-3,CAISGGPSGLNNEQFF,TGTGCCATCAGTGGGGGACCATCGGGACTAAACAATGAGCAGTTCTTC
TRBD2,TRBJ2-1,NA,TRBV13,CASSSKGTSSEQFF,TGTGCCAGCAGCTCGAAGGGGACTAGCTCTGAGCAGTTCTTC
TRBD2,TRBJ2-7,NA,TRBV2,CASSGLAGAYEQYF,TGTGCCAGCAGTGGGCTAGCGGGGGCCTACGAGCAGTACTTC
NA,TRBJ2-1,NA,TRBV6-1,CASSDTGVSYNEQFF,TGTGCCAGCAGTGATACGGGGGTTTCCTACAATGAGCAGTTCTTC
NA,TRBJ1-4,NA,TRBV7-9,CASSSLRDGLNEKLFF,TGTGCCAGCAGCTCACTCAGGGACGGACTTAATGAAAAACTGTTTTTT
NA,TRBJ1-1,once,TRBV7-9,CASSLVRENTEAFF,TGTGCCAGCAGCTTAGTCCGGGAGAACACTGAAGCTTTCTTT
TRBD2,TRBJ2-1,few,TRBV6-5,CASSFLAGRYNEQFF,TGTGCCAGCAGTTTTTTAGCGGGGCGCTACAATGAGCAGTTCTTC
NA,TRBJ1-5,NA,TRBV29-1,CSVLWNSNQPQHF,TGCAGCGTCCTATGGAATAGCAATCAGCCCCAGCATTTT
NA,TRBJ2-7,NA,TRBV7-9,CASTGASGPNEQYF,TGTGCCTCCACGGGGGCTAGTGGCCCTAACGAGCAGTACTTC
NA,TRBJ1-2,NA,TRBV9,CASSVGTNYGYTF,TGTGCCAGCAGCGTAGGGACAAACTATGGCTACACCTTC
TRBD1,TRBJ1-2,NA,TRBV27,CASSPWLQGVIYGYTF,TGTGCCAGCAGTCCGTGGTTACAGGGGGTTATCTATGGCTACACCTTC
NA,TRBJ2-7,NA,TRBV4-1,CASSQGLGAYEQYF,TGCGCCAGCAGCCAAGGACTAGGTGCCTACGAGCAGTACTTC
TRBD1,TRBJ2-2,once,TRBV7-2,CASSWGTASNTGELFF,TGTGCCAGCAGCTGGGGGACAGCCTCGAACACCGGGGAGCTGTTTTTT
NA,TRBJ2-1,NA,TRBV7-9,CASSQERNEQFF,TGTGCCAGCAGCCAAGAGAGGAATGAGCAGTTCTTC
TRBD2,TRBJ2-1,few,TRBV6-4,CASSYGGGADEQFF,TGTGCCAGCAGCTACGGCGGGGGGGCGGATGAGCAGTTCTTC
NA,TRBJ2-6,NA,TRBV5-6,CASSVTGSGANVLTF,TGTGCCAGCAGCGTCACAGGGTCTGGGGCCAACGTCCTGACTTTC
NA,TRBJ2-3,NA,TRBV7-2,CASSQTRGAQVDTQYF,TGTGCCAGCAGTCAGACCAGGGGGGCGCAAGTGGATACGCAGTATTTT
NA,TRBJ2-3,NA,TRBV18,CASSPRDTDTDTQYF,TGTGCCAGCTCACCCCGGGACACCGACACAGATACGCAGTATTTT
NA,TRBJ1-4,NA,TRBV14,CASSQDNSPWKEKLFF,TGTGCCAGCAGCCAAGATAATTCCCCCTGGAAGGAAAAACTGTTTTTT
NA,TRBJ1-1,NA,TRBV30,CAWRDEGAEAFF,TGTGCCTGGAGGGACGAGGGGGCTGAAGCTTTCTTT
NA,TRBJ1-4,NA,TRBV4-1,CASSQDPSGNEKLFF,TGCGCCAGCAGCCAAGATCCGAGTGGAAATGAAAAACTGTTTTTT
TRBD2,TRBJ2-1,NA,TRBV7-3,CASSSGTSGSDEQFF,TGTGCCAGCAGCTCTGGGACTAGCGGGAGCGATGAGCAGTTCTTC
NA,TRBJ1-5,NA,TRBV6-1,CASSAQGRNQPQHF,TGTGCCAGCAGTGCGCAGGGGAGGAATCAGCCCCAGCATTTT
TRBD1,TRBJ2-7,NA,TRBV6-5,CASRGQGPEQYF,TGTGCCAGCAGGGGACAGGGTCCCGAGCAGTACTTC
NA,TRBJ2-5,NA,TRBV7-3,CASSLGGGAGETQYF,TGTGCCAGCAGCTTAGGAGGGGGGGCTGGAGAGACCCAGTACTTC
NA,TRBJ2-6,NA,TRBV12-2,CASLSKASPSGANVLTF,TGTGCAAGTCTCTCCAAGGCCAGCCCCTCTGGGGCCAACGTCCTGACTTTC
NA,TRBJ2-3,NA,TRBV11-2,CASSPPGLGTDTQYF,TGTGCCAGCAGCCCGCCCGGGCTCGGCACAGATACGCAGTATTTT